This is a list of T cell receptor beta chains from one sample in a study of cytomegalovirus exposure and HLA in healthy donors. Generated by immunoSEQ multiplex PCR, the TCRdb table keeps only in-frame clones and is missing some. The table lists approximately 70,000 clones, about 80% of them singletons. Sequencing was carried out using PBMCs. The receptors were gathered from a man aged 60 to 69 in good health and CMV-seropositive. The CDR3 runs from the conserved cysteine through the conserved F or W. A D gene is named only where the DNA matches it firmly. For some rows the clone size is stated as once, few or many, or as a class when expanded; others skip it.

-,TRBJ2-2,15,-,TRBV6-5,CASSVEGGDTGELFF,TGTGCCAGCAGCGTCGAGGGGGGGGACACCGGGGAGCTGTTTTTT
TRBD2,TRBJ2-5,14,-,TRBV5-4,CASSLGLDQETQYF,TGTGCCAGCAGTTTAGGACTAGACCAAGAGACCCAGTACTTC
-,TRBJ2-2,15,once,TRBV4-1,CASSQVYLEAGELFF,TGCGCCAGCAGCCAAGTCTATCTAGAGGCCGGGGAGCTGTTTTTT
-,TRBJ1-3,13,-,TRBV11-3,CASSLRNRNTIYF,TGTGCCAGCAGCCTCCGAAACAGAAACACCATATATTTT
TRBD2,TRBJ2-7,16,few,TRBV5-4,CASSYKAGGSSYEQYF,TGTGCCAGCAGCTACAAAGCGGGAGGGAGCTCCTACGAGCAGTACTTC
-,TRBJ1-1,12,-,TRBV6-6,CASSYEETEAFF,TGTGCCAGCAGTTACGAGGAAACTGAAGCTTTCTTT
TRBD1,TRBJ1-1,13,-,TRBV6-4,CASSGDRGTEAFF,TGTGCCAGCAGTGGGGACAGGGGCACTGAAGCTTTCTTT
-,TRBJ1-1,13,few,TRBV6-4,CASSYSGGTEAFF,TGTGCCAGCAGTTACTCGGGAGGGACTGAAGCTTTCTTT
-,TRBJ2-7,14,-,TRBV6-1,CASSEASGENEQYF,TGTGCCAGCAGTGAAGCGTCGGGGGAAAACGAGCAGTACTTC
TRBD1,TRBJ1-5,22,-,TRBV5-3,CARSLGGYGTGALHVDNQPQHF,TGTGCCAGAAGCTTAGGGGGGTACGGGACAGGGGCCCTGCATGTTGACAATCAGCCCCAGCATTTT
TRBD2,TRBJ2-7,16,-,TRBV11-3,CASSIRTSGLSYEQYF,TGTGCCAGCAGCATCAGGACTAGCGGACTCTCCTACGAGCAGTACTTC
TRBD2,TRBJ2-1,15,-,TRBV5-1,CASSLGGTSPNEQFF,TGCGCCAGCAGCTTGGGGGGGACTAGTCCCAATGAGCAGTTCTTC
TRBD2,TRBJ2-1,16,few,TRBV11-3,CASSPSRTSGYNEQFF,TGTGCCAGCAGCCCGTCCAGGACTAGCGGTTACAATGAGCAGTTCTTC
TRBD1,TRBJ1-6,16,-,TRBV6-5,CASSYSGTGGTSPLHF,TGTGCCAGCAGTTACTCGGGGACAGGGGGCACTTCACCCCTCCACTTT
-,TRBJ2-7,13,once,TRBV7-9,CASSTVGGYEQYF,TGTGCCAGCAGCACGGTCGGGGGCTACGAGCAGTACTTC
-,TRBJ1-1,15,-,TRBV5-1,CASSLVGGENTEAFF,TGCGCCAGCAGCTTGGTCGGGGGAGAGAACACTGAAGCTTTCTTT
-,TRBJ1-1,16,-,TRBV6-6,CASSYGQLSMNTEAFF,TGTGCCAGCAGTTACGGACAGCTTAGCATGAACACTGAAGCTTTCTTT
TRBD1,TRBJ1-5,18,few,TRBV4-1,CASSQVLRRDRPNQPQHF,TGCGCCAGCAGCCAAGTCCTCCGTCGGGACAGGCCTAATCAGCCCCAGCATTTT
TRBD1,TRBJ1-1,14,-,TRBV2,CASSAQGGNTEAFF,TGTGCCAGCAGCGCACAGGGGGGGAACACTGAAGCTTTCTTT
-,TRBJ2-1,15,-,TRBV11-2,CASSPRAISYNEQFF,TGTGCCAGCAGCCCACGCGCAATCTCCTACAATGAGCAGTTCTTC
TRBD1,TRBJ1-1,15,once,TRBV10-3,CAIRGRQGAGTEAFF,TGTGCCATCAGGGGAAGACAGGGGGCGGGTACTGAAGCTTTCTTT
-,TRBJ2-1,16,-,TRBV2,CASTDHRASSSNEQFF,TGTGCCAGCACAGACCACCGGGCTAGCTCTTCTAATGAGCAGTTCTTC
-,TRBJ1-1,14,-,TRBV4-1,CASSQGALNTEAFF,TGCGCCAGCAGCCAGGGGGCTCTGAACACTGAAGCTTTCTTT
-,TRBJ2-7,17,few,TRBV12-1,CASIYLLGQSSRDEQYF,TGTGCCAGCATCTACTTACTGGGACAGTCTTCTAGGGACGAGCAGTACTTC
TRBD2,TRBJ2-7,18,few,TRBV7-8,CASSLGSFISGSFREQYF,TGTGCCAGCAGCTTAGGTTCCTTTATTAGCGGGAGTTTTCGCGAGCAGTACTTC
-,TRBJ1-1,14,-,TRBV11-2,CASSPRTQNTEAFF,TGTGCCAGCAGCCCTCGGACACAGAACACTGAAGCTTTCTTT
-,TRBJ1-2,15,once,TRBV7-2,CASSLSTGTAYGYTF,TGTGCCAGCAGCTTATCAACAGGGACCGCCTATGGCTACACCTTC
TRBD1,TRBJ2-7,13,-,TRBV5-5,CASSGTDPYEQYF,TGTGCCAGCAGCGGGACAGACCCATACGAGCAGTACTTC
-,TRBJ1-1,14,-,TRBV10-2,CASSHLGGITEAFF,TGCGCCAGCAGCCACCTGGGGGGGATCACTGAAGCTTTCTTT
-,TRBJ2-2,14,once,TRBV6-5,CASRFQRIGGELFF,TGTGCCAGCAGGTTTCAGCGCATCGGCGGGGAGCTGTTTTTT
TRBD1,TRBJ1-2,14,-,TRBV2,CASRFFQGADGYTF,TGTGCCAGCAGGTTTTTCCAGGGGGCCGATGGCTACACCTTC
TRBD2,TRBJ2-3,17,-,TRBV14,CASSPRVGDYRRDTQYF,TGTGCCAGCAGCCCGCGTGTCGGGGACTACCGGAGGGATACGCAGTATTTT